These 21 T cell receptor beta chains originate from one sample sequenced in a study of blood T cell repertoires in COVID-19. Data came from immunoSEQ multiplex PCR; TCRdb stores just in-frame clones and leaves some out. The table records 220,000 or so clones, under 90% of them present only once. Material: peripheral blood. Receptors originate from a woman aged 55-69 years who had recovered from COVID-19.

The genes are TRBV6-5 and TRBJ2-5, with 11 positions matching TRBD2. From germline, CDR1 is MNHEY and CDR2 SVGAGI. The CDR3 contains 15 residues. The J segment lost 5 bases and the V segment lost 7 bases, leaving 9 bases of the junction unmatched. This CDR3 reads CASIGLAGGWETQYF. The CDR3, as DNA: TGTGCCAGCATCGGTCTAGCGGGGGGCTGGGAGACCCAGTACTTC.

The gene calls are TRBV7-8 and TRBJ1-2; D may be TRBD1 (5 bases). Trimming took 5 bases from V and 3 from J, leaving 10 bases between them. The CDR3 sequence is 13 residues long. Germline CDR1 is SGHVS and CDR2 is FQNEAQ. This chain's CDR3 is CASSRGGDYGYTF. CDR3 in DNA: TGTGCCAGCAGCCGGGGGGGAGACTATGGCTACACCTTC.

J is TRBJ1-2 and V is TRBV11-2; perhaps TRBD1 as D (5 bases). V lost 2 bases to trimming and J lost 8 bases, with 6 bases between them. The CDR3 runs 11 residues. The germline gives CDR1 SGHAT, CDR2 FQNNGV. The CDR3 DNA reads TGTGCCAGCAGCTTAAGGGGCGGCTACACCTTC. Amino acids: CASSLRGGYTF. Together with reference TRBV11-2 and TRBJ1-2, the CDR3 gives the full variable domain: EAGVAQSPRYKIIEKRQSVAFWCNPISGHATLYWYQQILGQGPKLLIQFQNNGVVDDSQLPKDRFSAERLKGVDSTLKIQPAKLEDSAVYLCASSLRGGYTFGSGTRLTVV.

The V gene is TRBV19, the J gene TRBJ2-7; D perhaps matches TRBD1 (6 bases). Germline CDR1 reads LNHDA; CDR2 reads SQIVND (reference sequence). The CDR3 contains 14 residues. V lost 3 bases, J lost 2 bases, and 11 bases lay in between. The CDR3 bases are TGTGCCAGTAGTATTCAGGGGTGGACCTACGAGCAGTACTTC. This sequence encodes CASSIQGWTYEQYF.

This chain links TRBV30 with TRBJ2-5, with TRBD1 matching 8 bases. With 2 bases clipped from V and 2 bases from J, the junction kept 4 bases outside the gene matches. Germline V gene sequence: CDR1 GTSNPN, CDR2 SVGIG (reference sequence). The CDR3 covers 14 residues. CDR3 sequence reads: CAWSTGGGQETQYF. The CDR3 DNA follows: TGTGCCTGGAGTACAGGGGGTGGTCAAGAGACCCAGTACTTC.

The chain recombines TRBV19 with TRBJ1-4, with D tentatively TRBD1 (5 bases). The V and J ends lost 11 bases and 3 bases respectively, with 25 bases between them. The CDR3 is 17 amino acids. From germline, CDR1 is LNHDA and CDR2 SQIVND (reference sequence). The CDR3 sequence is CAVARGGAGGANEKLFF. For the CDR3, the DNA is TGTGCCGTCGCGAGGGGTGGGGCCGGAGGGGCTAATGAAAAACTGTTTTTT.

The V gene is TRBV10-3, the J gene TRBJ1-1; the D is unclear. Between the trimmed V and J ends, which lost 7 bases and 1 base, there was a span of 13 bases. This CDR3 comprises 14 residues. Germline V lookup: CDR1 ENHRY, CDR2 SYGVKD. The DNA of the CDR3 is TGTGCCATCACCCAGGCGGGGAGGAACACTGAAGCTTTCTTT. This codes for CAITQAGRNTEAFF.

This clone was found many times. The chain is built from TRBV4-2 and TRBJ2-2; D is perhaps TRBD1 (8 bases). This CDR3 is built from 19 residues. The germline gives CDR1 LGHNA, CDR2 YNFKEQ. V was clipped by 6 bases and J by 0 bases, with 23 bases between them. The CDR3 DNA sequence: TGTGCCAGCAGGCCCCCATGGCCCACAGGGGGGGCGAACACCGGGGAGCTGTTTTTT. This translates into CASRPPWPTGGANTGELFF.

V usage is TRBV19 and J usage is TRBJ2-2; D is uncertain. Germline assignment: CDR1 LNHDA and CDR2 SQIVND (reference sequence). Trimming removed 6 bases from V and 1 base from J, with 6 bases in between. The CDR3 spans 13 residues. This CDR3 is CASRPKNTGELFF. The CDR3 DNA follows: TGTGCCAGTAGACCTAAGAACACCGGGGAGCTGTTTTTT.

The V gene is TRBV11-2, the J gene TRBJ2-4, with D uncertain. In germline, CDR1 is SGHAT, CDR2 FQNNGV. The V end was cut by 8 bases, the J end by 0 bases, with 8 bases between. This CDR3 has 13 residues. The CDR3 protein is CASGPGAKNIQYF. For the CDR3, the DNA is TGTGCCAGCGGCCCAGGAGCCAAAAACATTCAGTACTTC.

The chain joins TRBV10-3 to TRBJ2-3; D is unclear. Per the germline V gene, CDR1 is ENHRY and CDR2 is SYGVKD. Trimming cost V 3 bases and J 0 bases, with 7 bases left between them. This CDR3 contains 14 residues. The CDR3: CAISDSGSTDTQYF. The CDR3 nucleotides are TGTGCCATCAGTGACTCCGGTAGCACAGATACGCAGTATTTT.

The J gene is TRBJ2-3, the V gene TRBV7-2, with 12 bases lining up with TRBD2. V shed 5 bases, J shed 2 bases, and the junction held 5 bases outside the gene matches. Germline CDR1 is SGHTA and CDR2 is FQGNSA. CDR3 size: 16 residues. This chain's CDR3 is CASSALAGGATDTQYF. DNA of the CDR3: TGTGCCAGCAGCGCGCTAGCGGGGGGGGCCACAGATACGCAGTATTTT.

The table lists this clone with a count of one. This chain links TRBV5-1 with TRBJ1-1; D remains ambiguous. Deletions cut 4 bases from V and 6 bases from J, with 16 bases between. This CDR3 is 14 amino acids long. Germline V gene sequence: CDR1 SGHRS, CDR2 YFSETQ. The chain's CDR3 is CASSSGVGSAEAFF. Written as DNA, the CDR3 is TGCGCCAGCAGCAGCGGCGTAGGGTCAGCTGAAGCTTTCTTT.

This rearrangement joins TRBV11-2 to TRBJ2-1; 9 bases match TRBD1. The J segment lost 1 base and the V segment lost 7 bases, leaving 5 bases of the junction unmatched. This CDR3 spans 15 amino acids. Per germline, CDR1 SGHAT and CDR2 FQNNGV. CDR3 amino acids: CASTLDRGSYNEQFF. The CDR3 bases are TGTGCCAGCACCTTGGACAGGGGATCCTACAATGAGCAGTTCTTC.

The genes are TRBV5-6 and TRBJ1-1, with a tentative D call TRBD1 (6 bases). The CDR3 has 16 amino acids. V was shortened by 3 bases and J by 4 bases, with 19 bases between the two germline ends. The germline CDR1 and CDR2 sequences are SGHDT and YYEEEE. CDR3 sequence (DNA): TGTGCCAGCAGCTCCAAACAGGGTTCCGGCGGCACTGAAGCTTTCTTT. The encoded protein is CASSSKQGSGGTEAFF.

The gene calls are TRBV14 and TRBJ1-1; D call uncertain. Germline CDR1 SGHDN, CDR2 FVKESK. V dropped 0 bases and J dropped 0 bases, with 8 bases sitting between them. The CDR3 loop spans 15 amino acids. The CDR3 loop is CASSQDVALNTEAFF. CDR3 DNA: TGTGCCAGCAGCCAAGACGTAGCTTTGAACACTGAAGCTTTCTTT.

This chain uses TRBV9 with TRBJ2-2; 8 bases map to TRBD2. The junction had 4 bases not matched to a gene; V was cut back by 0 bases and J by 6 bases. CDR1 and CDR2 from the germline V gene are SGDLS and YYNGEE. The CDR3 totals 15 residues. The DNA of the CDR3 is TGTGCCAGCAGCGTAGACCCCGGGGGGGCCGGGGAGCTGTTTTTT. It specifies CASSVDPGGAGELFF.

Only one count was recorded for this clone. This chain joins TRBV3-1 (or the pseudogene TRBV3-2) and TRBJ2-2; maybe TRBD1 (5 bases). CDR3 length: 14 residues. Trimming shortened V by 5 bases and J by 4 bases, and 11 bases separated the two germline ends. Per the germline V gene, CDR1 is LGHDT and CDR2 is YNNKEL (reference sequence). In DNA form, the CDR3 reads TGTGCCAGCAGCTCCCAAAGGGGCACCGGGGAGCTGTTTTTT. It codes for CASSSQRGTGELFF.

A single count supports this clone. The rearrangement links TRBV27 to TRBJ1-1, with TRBD1 identical over 7 bases. In germline, CDR1 is MNHEY, CDR2 SMNVEV (reference sequence). With 4 bases clipped from V and 0 bases from J, the junction kept 5 bases outside the gene matches. This CDR3 spans 15 amino acids. The CDR3 here is CASSWDSLMNTEAFF. In nucleotides, the CDR3 is TGTGCCAGCAGTTGGGACAGCCTAATGAACACTGAAGCTTTCTTT.

The chain uses TRBV7-3 and TRBJ2-6; D gene uncertain. The germline gives CDR1 SGHTA, CDR2 FQGTGA. The CDR3 extends over 17 amino acids. V was shortened by 1 base and J by 1 base, with 11 bases between the two germline ends. In DNA form, the CDR3 reads TGTGCCAGCAGCTTAAGGAGTAGTTCTTCTGGGGCCAACGTCCTGACTTTC. Its translation is CASSLRSSSSGANVLTF.

The DNA for the CDR3 is TGTGCCAGCAGCCCGCGGACAGGGGAGGACACTGAAGCTTTCTTT. This gives the protein CASSPRTGEDTEAFF. The chain combines TRBV5-4 with TRBJ1-1; 9 bases line up with TRBD1. CDR3 length equals 15 residues. The V gene's germline CDR1 is SGHNT and CDR2 YYREEE (reference sequence). Trimming at V came to 4 bases and at J to 3 bases, leaving 7 bases not matched to a gene.